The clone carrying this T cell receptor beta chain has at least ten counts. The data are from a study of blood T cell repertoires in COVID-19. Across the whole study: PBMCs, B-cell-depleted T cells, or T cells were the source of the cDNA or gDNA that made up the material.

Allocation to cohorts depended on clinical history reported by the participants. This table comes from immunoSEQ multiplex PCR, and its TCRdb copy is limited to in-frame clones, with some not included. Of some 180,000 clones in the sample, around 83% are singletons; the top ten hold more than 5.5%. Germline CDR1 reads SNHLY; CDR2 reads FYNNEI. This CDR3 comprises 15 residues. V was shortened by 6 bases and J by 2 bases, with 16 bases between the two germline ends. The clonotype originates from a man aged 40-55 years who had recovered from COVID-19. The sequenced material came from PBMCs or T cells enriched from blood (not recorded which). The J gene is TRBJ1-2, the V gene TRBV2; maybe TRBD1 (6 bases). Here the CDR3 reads CASRENTGPNYGYTF. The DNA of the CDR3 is TGTGCCAGCAGGGAAAACACAGGGCCAAACTATGGCTACACCTTC.